This T cell receptor beta chain originates from a study of T cells after yellow fever vaccination. Study observations and caveats: By day 5 rather than day 15, the secondary response had peaked, though it was weaker. Any FACS-sorted repertoire could hold abundant clonotypes that contaminate it from the bulk population.

In TCRdb, the 5' RACE reads were re-called with MiXCR into one record per CDR3 protein. The sample has under 600,000 distinct CDR3 sequences, about 13% seen once; the top ten hold more than 13%. The V and J ends lost 1 base and 11 bases respectively, with 11 bases between them. This CDR3 is 12 amino acids long. To note about this clonotype: The target antigen is unknown.

The material was PBMCs, obtained on the day of the yellow fever booster vaccination. This TCR was sampled from a man aged 25 to 40 who received the YFV17D yellow fever vaccine. The gene calls are TRBV12-3 or TRBV12-4 and TRBJ1-1; possible D gene TRBD1, 5 bases. The CDR3 region has the DNA TGTGCCAGCAGTTTAGGTCCGGACATGGCTTTCTTT. It encodes CASSLGPDMAFF.